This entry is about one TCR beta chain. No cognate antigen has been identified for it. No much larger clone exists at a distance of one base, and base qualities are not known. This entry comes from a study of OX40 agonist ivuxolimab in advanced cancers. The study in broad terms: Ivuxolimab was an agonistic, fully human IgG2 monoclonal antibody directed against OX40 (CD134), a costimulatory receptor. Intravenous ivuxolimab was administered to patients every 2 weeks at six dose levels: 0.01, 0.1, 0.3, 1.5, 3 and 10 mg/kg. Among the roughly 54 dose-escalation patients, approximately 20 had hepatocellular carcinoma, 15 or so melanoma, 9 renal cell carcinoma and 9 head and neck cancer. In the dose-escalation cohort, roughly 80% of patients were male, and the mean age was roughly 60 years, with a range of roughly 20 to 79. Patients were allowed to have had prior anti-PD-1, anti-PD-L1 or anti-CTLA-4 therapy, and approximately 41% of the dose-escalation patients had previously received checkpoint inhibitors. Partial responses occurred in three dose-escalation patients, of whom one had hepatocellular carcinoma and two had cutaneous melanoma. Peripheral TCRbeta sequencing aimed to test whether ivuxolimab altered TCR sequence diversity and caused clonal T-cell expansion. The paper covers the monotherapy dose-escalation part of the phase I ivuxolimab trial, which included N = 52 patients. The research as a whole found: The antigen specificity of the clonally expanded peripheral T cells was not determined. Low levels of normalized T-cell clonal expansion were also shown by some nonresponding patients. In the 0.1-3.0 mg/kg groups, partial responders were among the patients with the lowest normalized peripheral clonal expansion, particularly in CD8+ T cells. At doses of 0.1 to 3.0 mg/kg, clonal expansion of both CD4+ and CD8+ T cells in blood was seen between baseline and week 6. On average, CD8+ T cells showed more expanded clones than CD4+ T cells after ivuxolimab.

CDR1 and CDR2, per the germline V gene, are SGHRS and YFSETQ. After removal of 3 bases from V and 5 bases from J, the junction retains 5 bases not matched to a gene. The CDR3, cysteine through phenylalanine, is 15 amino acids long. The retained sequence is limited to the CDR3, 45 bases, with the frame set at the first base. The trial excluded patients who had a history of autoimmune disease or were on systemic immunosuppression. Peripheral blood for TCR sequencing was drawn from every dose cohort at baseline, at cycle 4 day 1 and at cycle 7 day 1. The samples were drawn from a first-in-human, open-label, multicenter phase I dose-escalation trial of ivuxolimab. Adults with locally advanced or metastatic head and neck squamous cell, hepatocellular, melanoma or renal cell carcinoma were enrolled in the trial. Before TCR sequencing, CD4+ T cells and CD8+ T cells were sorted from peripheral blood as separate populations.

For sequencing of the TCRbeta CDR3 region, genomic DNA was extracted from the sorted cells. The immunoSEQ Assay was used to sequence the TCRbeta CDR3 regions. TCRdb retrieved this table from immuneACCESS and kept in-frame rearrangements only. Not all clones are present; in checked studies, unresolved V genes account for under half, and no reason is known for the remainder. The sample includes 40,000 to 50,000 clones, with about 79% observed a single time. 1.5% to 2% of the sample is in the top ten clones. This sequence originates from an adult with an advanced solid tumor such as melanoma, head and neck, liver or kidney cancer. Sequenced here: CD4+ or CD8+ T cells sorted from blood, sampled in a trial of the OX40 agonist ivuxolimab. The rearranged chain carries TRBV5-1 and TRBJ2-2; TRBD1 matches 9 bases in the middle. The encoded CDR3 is CASSSGTGSTGELFF. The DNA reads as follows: TGCGCCAGCAGCTCCGGGACAGGGAGTACCGGGGAGCTGTTTTTT.